One sample yielded the 24 T cell receptor beta chains listed below, sequenced in a study of monozygotic twins with inflammatory bowel disease. From the 5' RACE reads, TCRdb lists one entry per CDR3 protein and no DNA. Here the sample table reports some 300,000 distinct CDR3 sequences. The material sequenced was blood. All receptors derive from a human donor with ulcerative colitis or Crohn's disease, or a healthy co-twin of an affected twin (not recorded which).

The chain's CDR3 is CASSHAGWTGELFF. The chain has TRBV4-3 and TRBJ2-2; TCRdb designates TRBD1, a call that cannot be tested without DNA. The length of the CDR3 is 14 residues. Germline CDR1 reads LGHNA; CDR2 reads YSLEER.

CDR3: CASSSPGQGSEQYF. V and J are TRBV7-9 and TRBJ2-7; the TRBD1 assignment by TCRdb is unverifiable without DNA. This CDR3 contains 14 residues. Germline V gives CDR1 SEHNR, CDR2 FQNEAQ (reference sequence).

The rearrangement uses TRBV29-1 and TRBJ2-7. The CDR3 extends over 15 amino acids. Germline CDR1 reads SQVTM; CDR2 reads ANQGSEA. CDR3 region: CSVEMAEKSSYEQYF.

V gene TRBV20-1 combines with J gene TRBJ2-5; the D call from TCRdb, TRBD2, cannot be confirmed without DNA. There are 15 residues in the CDR3. Per germline, CDR1 DFQATT and CDR2 SNEGSKA (reference sequence). CDR3 sequence reads: CSARRGTNGGETQYF.

The rearrangement joins TRBV7-2 to TRBJ1-2. The CDR3 is 14 residues long. Germline CDR1 reads SGHTA; CDR2 reads FQGNSA. The CDR3 region is CASSLGRQGGGYTF.

The chain joins TRBV5-1 to TRBJ1-5; TCRdb's D gene call, TRBD1, goes unchecked for lack of DNA. The CDR3 sequence is 13 residues long. CDR1 and CDR2 from the germline V gene are SGHRS and YFSETQ. This CDR3 reads CASSIGQGQPQHF.

The rearrangement joins TRBV7-2 to TRBJ1-4. The germline V gene encodes CDR1 SGHTA and CDR2 FQGNSA. The CDR3 length is 14 residues. This chain's CDR3 is CASSFISTNEKLFF.

The V gene is TRBV6-1, the J gene TRBJ2-1; the D gene TCRdb calls, TRBD1, cannot be checked with no DNA. Germline loops: CDR1 MNHNS, CDR2 SASEGT. This CDR3 contains 13 residues. Here the CDR3 reads CASRINRGGEQFF.

V is TRBV11-2 and J is TRBJ2-7; TCRdb lists TRBD1, though no DNA is available to test this call. This CDR3 spans 15 amino acids. CDR1 SGHAT and CDR2 FQNNGV come from the germline V gene. CDR3 sequence reads: CASSSGHQSSYEQYF.

The chain recombines TRBV5-1 with TRBJ1-5. There are 15 residues in the CDR3. Per the germline V gene, CDR1 is SGHRS and CDR2 is YFSETQ. CDR3 sequence: CASSLAGYVSQPQHF.

The CDR3 reads CASSGIAGGTGELFF. This rearrangement joins TRBV7-2 to TRBJ2-2; there is no DNA to check the TCRdb D call of TRBD2. Germline CDR1 reads SGHTA; CDR2 reads FQGNSA. The CDR3 spans 15 residues.

V is TRBV5-1 and J is TRBJ1-3; TCRdb's D gene call, TRBD1, goes unchecked for lack of DNA. The germline CDR1 and CDR2 sequences are SGHRS and YFSETQ. The CDR3 runs to 14 residues. The CDR3 loop reads CASSSGIKEDTIYF.

The chain recombines TRBV5-1 with TRBJ2-1; the TCRdb D gene call, TRBD2, has no DNA to confirm it. The CDR3 has 17 residues. Germline V CDR1 and CDR2: SGHRS, YFSETQ. CDR3 loop: CASSLSHQLAGPIGRLF. Together with reference TRBV5-1 and TRBJ2-1, the CDR3 gives the full variable domain: KAGVTQTPRYLIKTRGQQVTLSCSPISGHRSVSWYQQTPGQGLQFLFEYFSETQRNKGNFPGRFSGRQFSNSRSEMNVSTLELGDSALYLCASSLSHQLAGPIGRLFGPGTRLTVL.

V gene TRBV4-3 combines with J gene TRBJ2-1; TCRdb proposes TRBD2, but this gene call is untestable without DNA. Germline CDR1 and CDR2: LGHNA and YSLEER. The CDR3 has 15 amino acids. The CDR3 reads CASSQDLDYRSEQFF.

This chain uses TRBV27 with TRBJ1-5; TCRdb gives TRBD1 as the D gene, but with no DNA this cannot be confirmed. CDR1 and CDR2 (germline): MNHEY, SMNVEV (reference sequence). The CDR3 consists of 17 residues. The CDR3 protein is CASSLLAPGLNNQPQHF.

V usage is TRBV24-1 and J usage is TRBJ2-4; no DNA is available, so the TRBD1 call from TCRdb remains unchecked. Germline V CDR1 and CDR2: KGHDR, SFDVKD. There are 16 residues in the CDR3. CDR3 residues: CATSDTRQGTLNIQYF.

The gene calls are TRBV7-9 and TRBJ1-3; TCRdb's D call of TRBD1 is untestable without DNA. The CDR3 length is 14 residues. Germline V lookup: CDR1 SEHNR, CDR2 FQNEAQ (reference sequence). CDR3 region: CASRVRASGNTIYF.

The chain joins TRBV7-8 to TRBJ2-1. The V gene's germline CDR1 is SGHVS and CDR2 FQNEAQ. The length of the CDR3 is 17 residues. CDR3 in amino acids: CASSLGRYSRPSNEQFF. Supplemented by reference TRBV7-8 and TRBJ2-1, the full variable domain reads GAGVSQSPRYKVAKRGQDVALRCDPISGHVSLFWYQQALGQGPEFLTYFQNEAQLDKSGLPSDRFFAERPEGSVSTLKIQRTQQEDSAVYLCASSLGRYSRPSNEQFFGPGTRLTVL.

The CDR3 loop is CATSWGRGSDTQYF. The rearrangement joins TRBV24-1 to TRBJ2-3; the D call from TCRdb, TRBD1, cannot be confirmed without DNA. The CDR3 runs 14 residues. Germline loops: CDR1 KGHDR, CDR2 SFDVKD.

This chain uses TRBV4-3 with TRBJ1-3; the D gene TCRdb calls, TRBD1, cannot be checked with no DNA. The CDR3 totals 15 residues. From germline, CDR1 is LGHNA and CDR2 YSLEER. CDR3 amino acids: CASSQVWDRGNTIYF.

The V and J genes are TRBV12-3 or TRBV12-4 and TRBJ1-5; the TCRdb D gene call, TRBD1, has no DNA to confirm it. The CDR3 loop spans 15 amino acids. This chain's CDR3 is CASSLWGRVNQPQHF.

The chain recombines TRBV9 with TRBJ2-2; the TRBD1 assignment by TCRdb is unverifiable without DNA. The CDR3 totals 15 residues. Germline V lookup: CDR1 SGDLS, CDR2 YYNGEE. This chain's CDR3 is CASSVRGVDTGELFF.

The chain recombines TRBV7-8 with TRBJ1-2; with no DNA, the TCRdb D assignment of TRBD1 cannot be verified. Per germline, CDR1 SGHVS and CDR2 FQNEAQ. The CDR3 sequence is 17 residues long. CDR3 sequence: CASSLAVGRVRAGGYTF.

The gene calls are TRBV29-1 and TRBJ2-3. Germline lookup yields CDR1 SQVTM and CDR2 ANQGSEA. There are 16 residues in the CDR3. CDR3 protein: CSVQRRVSHSTDTQYF.